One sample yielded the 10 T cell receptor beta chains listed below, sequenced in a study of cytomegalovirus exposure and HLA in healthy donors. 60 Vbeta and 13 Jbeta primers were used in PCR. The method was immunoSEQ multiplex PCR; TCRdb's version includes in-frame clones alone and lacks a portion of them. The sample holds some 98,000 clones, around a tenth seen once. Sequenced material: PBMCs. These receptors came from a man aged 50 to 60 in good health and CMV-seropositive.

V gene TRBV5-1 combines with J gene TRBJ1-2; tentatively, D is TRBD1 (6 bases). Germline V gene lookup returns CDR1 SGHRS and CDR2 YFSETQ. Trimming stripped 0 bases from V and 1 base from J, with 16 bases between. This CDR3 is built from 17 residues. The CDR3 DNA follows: TGCGCCAGCAGCTTGGACGGGGGGACACCAGTTAACTATGGCTACACCTTC. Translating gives CASSLDGGTPVNYGYTF.

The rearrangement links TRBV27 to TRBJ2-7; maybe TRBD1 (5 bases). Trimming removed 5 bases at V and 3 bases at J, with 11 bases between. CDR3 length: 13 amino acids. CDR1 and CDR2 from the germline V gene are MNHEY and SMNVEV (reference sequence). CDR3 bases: TGTGCCAGCAGTCTCACTACAGGCTACGAGCAGTACTTC. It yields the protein CASSLTTGYEQYF.

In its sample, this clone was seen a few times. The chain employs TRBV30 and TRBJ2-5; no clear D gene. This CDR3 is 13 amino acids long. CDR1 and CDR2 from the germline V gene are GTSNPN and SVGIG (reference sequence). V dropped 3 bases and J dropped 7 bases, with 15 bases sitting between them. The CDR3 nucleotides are TGTGCCTGGAGCCTGGAGTTATCGGGGACCCAGTACTTC. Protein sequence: CAWSLELSGTQYF.

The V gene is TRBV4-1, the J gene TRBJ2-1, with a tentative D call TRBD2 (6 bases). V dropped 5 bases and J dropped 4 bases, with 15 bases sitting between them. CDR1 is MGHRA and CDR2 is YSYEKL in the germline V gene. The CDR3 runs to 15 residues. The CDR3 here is CASSSLAEKYNEQFF. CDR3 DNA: TGCGCCAGCAGCTCGTTAGCGGAAAAATACAATGAGCAGTTCTTC.

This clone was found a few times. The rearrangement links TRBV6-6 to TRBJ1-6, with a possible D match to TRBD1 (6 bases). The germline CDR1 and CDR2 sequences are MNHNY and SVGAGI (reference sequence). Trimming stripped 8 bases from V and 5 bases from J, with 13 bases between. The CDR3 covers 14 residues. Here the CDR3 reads CASVRTANNSPLHF. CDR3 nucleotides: TGTGCCAGCGTAAGGACAGCGAATAATTCACCCCTCCACTTT.

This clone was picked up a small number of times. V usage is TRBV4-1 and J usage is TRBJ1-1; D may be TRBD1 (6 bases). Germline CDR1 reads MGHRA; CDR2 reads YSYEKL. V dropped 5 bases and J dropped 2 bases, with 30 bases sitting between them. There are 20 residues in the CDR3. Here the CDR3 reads CASSSTPTLKQGVVNTEAFF. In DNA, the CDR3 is TGCGCCAGCAGCTCTACGCCCACCTTAAAACAGGGAGTGGTTAACACTGAAGCTTTCTTT.

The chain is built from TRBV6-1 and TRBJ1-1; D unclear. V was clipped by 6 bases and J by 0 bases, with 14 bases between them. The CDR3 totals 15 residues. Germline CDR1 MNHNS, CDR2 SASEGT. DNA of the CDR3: TGTGCCAGCAGGATGGAGGCAGCCATGAACACTGAAGCTTTCTTT. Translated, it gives CASRMEAAMNTEAFF.

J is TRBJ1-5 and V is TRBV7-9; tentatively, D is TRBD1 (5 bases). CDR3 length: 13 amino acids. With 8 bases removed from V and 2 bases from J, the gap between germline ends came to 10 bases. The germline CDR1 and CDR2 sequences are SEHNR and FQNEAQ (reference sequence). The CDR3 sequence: CASRGIGNQPQHF. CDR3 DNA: TGTGCCAGCCGGGGGATCGGCAATCAGCCCCAGCATTTT.

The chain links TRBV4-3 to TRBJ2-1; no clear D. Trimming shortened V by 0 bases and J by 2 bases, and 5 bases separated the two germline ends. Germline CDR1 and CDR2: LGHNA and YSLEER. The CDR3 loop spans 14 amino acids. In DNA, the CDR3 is TGCGCCAGCAGCCAAGATTCTACCTACAATGAGCAGTTCTTC. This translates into CASSQDSTYNEQFF.

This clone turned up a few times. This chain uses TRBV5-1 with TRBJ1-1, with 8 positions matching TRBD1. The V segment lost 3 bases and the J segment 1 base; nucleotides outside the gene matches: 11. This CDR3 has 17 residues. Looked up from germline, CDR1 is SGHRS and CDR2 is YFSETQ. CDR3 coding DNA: TGCGCCAGCAGCTCGCAAGGCACGACAGGGGCGAACACTGAAGCTTTCTTT. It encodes CASSSQGTTGANTEAFF.